Below, 13 T cell receptor beta chains from the same sample are listed, as sequenced in a study of Graves' ophthalmopathy and Graves' hyperthyroidism listed by TCRdb under 2018. The reads were generated on an Illumina HiSeq 2000. TCR beta CDR3 regions were amplified from RNA transcripts for repertoire sequencing. A first-round RT-PCR used HTBI primers with the Qiagen OneStep RT-PCR kit, followed by a second-round multiplex PCR, size selection and purification. TCRdb reprocessing: public reads trimmed at Q25 with fastp, clones called with MiXCR, in-frame beta chains kept. Rows are unified per CDR3 protein, each entry keeping the most common DNA and genes. The sample contains about 400,000 distinct CDR3 sequences, more than 20% of them found a single time. Around 3.2% of the sample belongs to the ten largest clones. The sample consisted of peripheral blood. All receptors come from a woman under 30 with stable Graves' hyperthyroidism. Donor details come from another sample of the same person, matched by shared clones.

This clonotype was seen at least ten times. The chain couples TRBV10-3 to TRBJ1-5, with TRBD1 as a possible D gene (5 bases). This CDR3 region has 17 residues. V lost 3 bases and J lost 0, with 15 bases in between. Germline-derived CDR1 and CDR2 are ENHRY and SYGVKD. CDR3 coding DNA: TGTGCCATCAGTGAACTGGGGGAGGGAGATAGCAATCAGCCCCAGCATTTT. It codes for CAISELGEGDSNQPQHF.

This clonotype showed up many times. This sequence joins TRBV20-1 and TRBJ1-2; 7 bases are a match to TRBD1. V lost 5 bases to trimming and J lost 0 bases; unmatched junction nucleotides: 6. This CDR3 contains 14 residues. Germline V gene lookup returns CDR1 DFQATT and CDR2 SNEGSKA (reference sequence). The CDR3, as DNA: TGCAGTGCTGGCCAGGGGGGAGCTAACTATGGCTACACCTTC. As protein: CSAGQGGANYGYTF.

This clonotype was found many times. The V call is TRBV6-2 or TRBV6-3, the J call TRBJ1-1; D gene uncertain. Trimming left V 1 base short and J 0 bases short, with 9 bases between. The V gene's germline CDR1 is MNHEY and CDR2 SVGEGT. This CDR3 has 15 amino acids. CDR3 nucleotide sequence: TGTGCCAGCAGTTACTTCTCCGGCCTGAACACTGAAGCTTTCTTT. Its translation: CASSYFSGLNTEAFF.

This clonotype has at least ten counts. The rearrangement uses TRBV28 and TRBJ1-2; 9 nucleotides agree with TRBD1. The germline gives CDR1 MDHEN, CDR2 SYDVKM. The CDR3 extends over 16 amino acids. Trimming removed 5 bases from V and 4 bases from J; junction bases left unmatched: 11. The CDR3 region has the DNA TGTGCCAGCAGTCGCATCGGACAGGGGCCCAGCTATGGCTACACCTTC. Its protein is CASSRIGQGPSYGYTF.

This clonotype was seen at least ten times. The rearrangement joins TRBV19 to TRBJ2-5; a possible D gene is TRBD1 (6 bases). Trimming pared 3 bases from V and 3 bases from J, leaving 11 bases between. The CDR3 runs 14 residues. Germline V lookup: CDR1 LNHDA, CDR2 SQIVND (reference sequence). CDR3 loop: CASSMRTDKETQYF. The DNA of the CDR3 is TGTGCCAGTAGTATGCGGACAGATAAAGAGACCCAGTACTTC.

This clonotype has at least ten counts. This chain uses TRBV20-1 with TRBJ2-7, with D tentatively TRBD1 (6 bases). CDR3 length: 14 amino acids. The germline V gene has CDR1 DFQATT and CDR2 SNEGSKA (reference sequence). Trimming shortened V by 5 bases and J by 0 bases, and 14 bases separated the two germline ends. The CDR3, as DNA: TGCAGTGCTCTCGACAGGTCGACCTCCTACGAGCAGTACTTC. Encoded protein: CSALDRSTSYEQYF.

This clonotype has at least ten counts. The V gene is TRBV28, the J gene TRBJ2-4; 13 nucleotides agree with TRBD2. The CDR3 extends over 19 amino acids. The V and J ends lost 6 bases and 0 bases, in that order; junction bases with no gene match: 11. Germline loops: CDR1 MDHEN, CDR2 SYDVKM. As DNA, the CDR3 is TGTGCCAGCAGCATGACTAGCGGGAGGTCCCGGTTAGCCAAAAACATTCAGTACTTC. It encodes CASSMTSGRSRLAKNIQYF.

This clonotype occurred many times. The CDR3 region is CASSRTGGELFF. CDR3 DNA sequence: TGTGCCAGCAGTCGGACAGGCGGGGAGCTGTTTTTT. J is TRBJ2-2 and V is TRBV12-3 or TRBV12-4, with 7 bases aligning to TRBD1. The CDR3 has 12 residues. Germline trimming cut 5 bases from V and 7 bases from J; bases unmatched to any gene: 1.

This clonotype was seen only a few times. CDR3 protein: CASSWLTGGDQPQHF. The CDR3 coding sequence is TGTGCCAGCAGTTGGCTCACGGGCGGAGATCAGCCCCAGCATTTT. V usage is TRBV2 and J usage is TRBJ1-5; D is unresolved. V shed 5 bases and J shed 5 bases, with 16 bases lying between them. The CDR3 spans 15 residues. Germline CDR1 SNHLY, CDR2 FYNNEI.

This clonotype occurred many times. This sequence joins TRBV28 and TRBJ2-2; TRBD2 matches 8 bases. The CDR3 totals 16 residues. The J segment lost 6 bases and the V segment lost 3 bases, leaving 9 bases of the junction unmatched. Germline V gene sequence: CDR1 MDHEN, CDR2 SYDVKM. The CDR3 coding sequence is TGTGCCAGCAGTTTGCTAGCGGGTCCGATTGCCGGGGAGCTGTTTTTT. Encoded protein: CASSLLAGPIAGELFF. Combining the CDR3 with reference TRBV28 and TRBJ2-2 gives the whole variable domain DVKVTQSSRYLVKRTGEKVFLECVQDMDHENMFWYRQDPGLGLRLIYFSYDVKMKEKGDIPEGYSVSREKKERFSLILESASTNQTSMYLCASSLLAGPIAGELFFGEGSRLTVL.

In this sample, this clonotype turned up many times. This chain uses TRBV9 with TRBJ1-2; D remains unclear. Trimming removed 4 bases from V and 8 bases from J, with 18 bases in between. The germline V gene encodes CDR1 SGDLS and CDR2 YYNGEE. The CDR3 extends over 14 amino acids. The CDR3 reads CASSPALGFYGYTF. The CDR3 region has the DNA TGTGCCAGCAGCCCCGCCCTAGGTTTTTACGGCTACACCTTC.

The sample holds a few counts of this clonotype. The chain uses TRBV5-6 and TRBJ2-7; TRBD1 matches at 9 bases. Germline-derived CDR1 and CDR2 are SGHDT and YYEEEE. The CDR3 covers 15 residues. The trim removed 4 bases at V and 5 bases at J, leaving 10 bases unmatched. As DNA, the CDR3 is TGTGCCAGCAGCCTCTACGGGACAGGGAGAGACGAGCAGTACTTC. This gives the protein CASSLYGTGRDEQYF.

In its sample, this clonotype was seen many times. This chain joins TRBV28 and TRBJ1-2; possibly TRBD1 for D (5 bases). CDR1 is MDHEN and CDR2 is SYDVKM in the germline V gene. CDR3 length equals 15 residues. V was clipped by 5 bases and J by 0 bases, with 13 bases between them. CDR3 sequence (DNA): TGTGCCAGCAGTCAGGACACAGAAGCTAACTATGGCTACACCTTC. Translated, it gives CASSQDTEANYGYTF.